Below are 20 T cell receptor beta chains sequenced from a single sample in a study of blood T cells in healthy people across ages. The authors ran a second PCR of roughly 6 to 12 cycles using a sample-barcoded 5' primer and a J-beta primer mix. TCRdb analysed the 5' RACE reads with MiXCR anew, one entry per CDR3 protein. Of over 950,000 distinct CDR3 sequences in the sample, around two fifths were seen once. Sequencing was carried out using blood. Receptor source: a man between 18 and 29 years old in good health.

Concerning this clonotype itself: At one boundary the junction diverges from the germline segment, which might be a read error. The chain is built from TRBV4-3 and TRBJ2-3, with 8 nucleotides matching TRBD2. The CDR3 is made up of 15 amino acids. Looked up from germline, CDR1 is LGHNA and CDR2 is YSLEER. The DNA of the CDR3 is TGCGCCAGCAGCCAACAAGCGGGAGACACAGATACGCGGTATTTT. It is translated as CASSQQAGDTDTRYF.

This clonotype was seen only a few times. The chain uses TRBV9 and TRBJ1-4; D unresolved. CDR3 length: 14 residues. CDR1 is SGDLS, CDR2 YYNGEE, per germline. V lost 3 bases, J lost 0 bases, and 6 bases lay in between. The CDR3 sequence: CASSAQTTNEKLFF. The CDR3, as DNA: TGTGCCAGCAGCGCACAAACAACTAATGAAAAACTGTTTTTT.

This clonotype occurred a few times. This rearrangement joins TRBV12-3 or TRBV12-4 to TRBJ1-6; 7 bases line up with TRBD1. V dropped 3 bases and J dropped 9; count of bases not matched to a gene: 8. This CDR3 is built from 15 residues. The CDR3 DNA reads TGTGCCAGCAGTTTCGGACAGGCCATAGTTTCACCCCTCCACTTT. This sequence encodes CASSFGQAIVSPLHF.

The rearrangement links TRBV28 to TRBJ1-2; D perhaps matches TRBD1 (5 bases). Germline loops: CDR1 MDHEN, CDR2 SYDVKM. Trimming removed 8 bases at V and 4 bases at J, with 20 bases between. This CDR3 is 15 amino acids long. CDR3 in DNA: TGTGCCAGCGGAGGGATGAGGGGACTCTCCTATGGCTACACCTTC. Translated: CASGGMRGLSYGYTF.

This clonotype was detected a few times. The CDR3 DNA is TGTGCCAGCACCTCAGCGTGGGGGACAGATACGCAGTATTTT. The encoded protein is CASTSAWGTDTQYF. V usage is TRBV12-3 or TRBV12-4 and J usage is TRBJ2-3; D may correspond to TRBD1 or TRBD2 (5 bases each). The CDR3 loop spans 14 amino acids. Trimming shortened V by 7 bases and J by 3 bases, and 14 bases separated the two germline ends.

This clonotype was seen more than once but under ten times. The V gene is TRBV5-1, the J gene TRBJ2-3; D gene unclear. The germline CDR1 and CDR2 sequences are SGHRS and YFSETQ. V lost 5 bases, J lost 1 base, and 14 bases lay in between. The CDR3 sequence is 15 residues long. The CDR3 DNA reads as TGCGCCAGCAGTTTTACAGTCAGTGGCACAGATACGCAGTATTTT. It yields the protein CASSFTVSGTDTQYF.

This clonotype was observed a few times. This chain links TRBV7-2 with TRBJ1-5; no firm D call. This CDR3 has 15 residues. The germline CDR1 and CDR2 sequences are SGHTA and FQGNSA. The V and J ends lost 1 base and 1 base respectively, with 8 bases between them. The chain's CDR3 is CASSLVRESNQPQHF. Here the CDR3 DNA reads TGTGCCAGCAGCTTAGTAAGGGAGAGCAATCAGCCCCAGCATTTT.

The CDR3 sequence is CASNAPGKETQYF. The CDR3 DNA is TGTGCCAGCAATGCCCCAGGGAAAGAGACCCAGTACTTC. This sequence joins TRBV25-1 and TRBJ2-5; TRBD1 is a possible D gene (5 bases). The CDR3 covers 13 residues. Germline CDR1 reads MGHDK; CDR2 reads SYGVNS. Trimming pared 7 bases from V and 3 bases from J, leaving 12 bases between.

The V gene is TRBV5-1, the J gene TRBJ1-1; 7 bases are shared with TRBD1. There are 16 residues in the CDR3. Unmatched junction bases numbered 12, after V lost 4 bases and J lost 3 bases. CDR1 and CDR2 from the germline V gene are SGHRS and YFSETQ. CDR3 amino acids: CASSPGIGGADTEAFF. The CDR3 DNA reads TGCGCCAGCAGCCCGGGGATAGGGGGCGCGGACACTGAAGCTTTCTTT. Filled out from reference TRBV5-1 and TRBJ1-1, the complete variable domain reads KAGVTQTPRYLIKTRGQQVTLSCSPISGHRSVSWYQQTPGQGLQFLFEYFSETQRNKGNFPGRFSGRQFSNSRSEMNVSTLELGDSALYLCASSPGIGGADTEAFFGQGTRLTVV.

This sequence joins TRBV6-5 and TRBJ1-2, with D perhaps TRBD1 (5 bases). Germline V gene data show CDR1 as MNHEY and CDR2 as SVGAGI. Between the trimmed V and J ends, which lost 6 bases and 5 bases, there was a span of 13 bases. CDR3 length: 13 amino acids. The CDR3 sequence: CASRRPGGYGYTF. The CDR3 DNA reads TGTGCCAGCAGACGACCGGGGGGGTATGGCTACACCTTC.

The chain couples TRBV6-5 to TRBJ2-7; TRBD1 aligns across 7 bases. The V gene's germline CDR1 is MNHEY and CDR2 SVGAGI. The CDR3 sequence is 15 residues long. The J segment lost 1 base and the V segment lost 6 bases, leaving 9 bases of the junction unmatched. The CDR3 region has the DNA TGTGCCAGCAGCCCCTTTACGACAGGGTCCTACGAGCAGTACTTC. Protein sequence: CASSPFTTGSYEQYF.

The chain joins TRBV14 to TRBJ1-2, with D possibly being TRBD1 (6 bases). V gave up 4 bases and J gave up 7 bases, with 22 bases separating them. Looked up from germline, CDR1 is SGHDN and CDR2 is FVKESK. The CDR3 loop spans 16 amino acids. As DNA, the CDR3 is TGTGCCAGCAGCCGATTCCGGTACCGGACAGCCTGTGGCTACACCTTC. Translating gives CASSRFRYRTACGYTF. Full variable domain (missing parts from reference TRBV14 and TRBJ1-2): EAGVTQFPSHSVIEKGQTVTLRCDPISGHDNLYWYRRVMGKEIKFLLHFVKESKQDESGMPNNRFLAERTGGTYSTLKVQPAELEDSGVYFCASSRFRYRTACGYTFGSGTRLTVV.

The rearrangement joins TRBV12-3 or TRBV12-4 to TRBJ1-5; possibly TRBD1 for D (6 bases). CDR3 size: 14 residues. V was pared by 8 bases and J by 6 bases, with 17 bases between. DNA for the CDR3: TGTGCCAGCGGGGGGCAGGGGTACGGTCAGCCCCAGCATTTT. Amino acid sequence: CASGGQGYGQPQHF.

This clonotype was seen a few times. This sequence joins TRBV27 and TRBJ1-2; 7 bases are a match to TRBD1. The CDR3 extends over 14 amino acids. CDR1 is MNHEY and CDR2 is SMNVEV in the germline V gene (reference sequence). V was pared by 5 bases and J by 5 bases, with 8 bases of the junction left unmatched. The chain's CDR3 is CASSDLGRGYGYTF. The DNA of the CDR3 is TGTGCCAGCAGTGACTTAGGCAGGGGGTATGGCTACACCTTC.

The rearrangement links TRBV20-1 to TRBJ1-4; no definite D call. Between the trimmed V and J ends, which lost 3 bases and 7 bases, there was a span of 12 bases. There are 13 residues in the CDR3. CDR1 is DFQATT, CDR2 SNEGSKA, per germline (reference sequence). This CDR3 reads CSARGPSGEKLFF. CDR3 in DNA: TGCAGTGCTAGGGGTCCGTCCGGTGAAAAACTGTTTTTT.

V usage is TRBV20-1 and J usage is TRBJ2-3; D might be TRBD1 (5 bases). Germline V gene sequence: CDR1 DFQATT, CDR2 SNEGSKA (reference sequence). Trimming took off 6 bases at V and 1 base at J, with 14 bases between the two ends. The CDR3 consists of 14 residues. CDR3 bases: TGCAGTGCCCGCCCAAGGGGTCGCACAGATACGCAGTATTTT. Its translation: CSARPRGRTDTQYF.

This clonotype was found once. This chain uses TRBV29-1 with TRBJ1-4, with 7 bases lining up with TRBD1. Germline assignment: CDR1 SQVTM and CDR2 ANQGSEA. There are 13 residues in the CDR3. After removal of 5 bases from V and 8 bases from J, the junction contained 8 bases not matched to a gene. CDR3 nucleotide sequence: TGCAGCGTTCATCGGGGGGGACAGGAAAAACTGTTTTTT. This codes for CSVHRGGQEKLFF.

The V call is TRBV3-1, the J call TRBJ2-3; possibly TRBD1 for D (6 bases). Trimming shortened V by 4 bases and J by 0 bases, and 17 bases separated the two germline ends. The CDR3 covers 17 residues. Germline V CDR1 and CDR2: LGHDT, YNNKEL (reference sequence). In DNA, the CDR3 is TGTGCCAGCAGCCTAACAGACAGGTGGAGTAGCACAGATACGCAGTATTTT. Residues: CASSLTDRWSSTDTQYF.

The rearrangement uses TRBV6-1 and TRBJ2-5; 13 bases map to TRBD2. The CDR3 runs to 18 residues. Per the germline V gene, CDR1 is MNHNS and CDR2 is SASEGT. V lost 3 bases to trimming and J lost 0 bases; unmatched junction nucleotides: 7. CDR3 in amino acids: CASSDWTSGGVYQETQYF. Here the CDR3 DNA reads TGTGCCAGCAGTGATTGGACTAGCGGGGGAGTATACCAAGAGACCCAGTACTTC.

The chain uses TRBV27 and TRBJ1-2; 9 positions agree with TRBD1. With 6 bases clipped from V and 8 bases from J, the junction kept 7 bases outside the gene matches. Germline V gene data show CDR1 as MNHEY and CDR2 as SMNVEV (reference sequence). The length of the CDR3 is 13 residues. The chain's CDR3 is CASRLQGAGGYTF. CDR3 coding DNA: TGTGCCAGCAGGCTACAGGGGGCGGGCGGCTACACCTTC.